This T cell receptor beta chain was sequenced during a study of spatial heterogeneity in lung cancer. As for the study in general: Raw sequencing reads included, on average, more than 9.5 appearances of each unique TCR and UMI combination. Regarding the study as a whole: In tumors, expanded intratumoral alpha and beta TCR counts tracked mutation counts.

This sample's time point: sample taken at primary tumor resection. Samples came from 65 to 75 TRACERx patients with untreated early-stage lung cancer. In each case, whole RNA from tumor, nontumor lung or frozen PBMC was sequenced unsorted. On this clonotype itself: What it recognizes is unknown.

TCRdb itself ran the 5' RACE reads through MiXCR, one entry per CDR3 protein. Here the sample spans around 4,900 distinct CDR3 sequences, almost 8.5% being singletons. After removal of 6 bases from V and 5 bases from J, the junction contained 6 bases not matched to a gene. In germline, CDR1 is MNHEY, CDR2 SMNVEV (reference sequence). This CDR3 region has 13 residues. V usage is TRBV27 and J usage is TRBJ2-7; 8 bases align to TRBD1. Source: lung tumor tissue, taken at surgery. The origin of this receptor is a female donor with early-stage non-small cell lung cancer. The CDR3 DNA sequence: TGTGCCAGCAGGTTGACAGGGGCGCACGAGCAGTACTTC. Its protein is CASRLTGAHEQYF.